A single TCR beta chain is shown here with its context. This record belongs to a study of blood T cell repertoires in COVID-19. The protocol was immunoSEQ multiplex PCR, while the TCRdb copy is restricted to in-frame clones and leaves out a portion. The sample comprises approximately 210,000 clones, around 80% of which are singletons, and about 8.3% rests with the top ten. The sequence was obtained from a woman aged 80 or over with COVID-19, enrolled during active disease. What was sequenced was peripheral blood.

For the CDR3, the DNA is TGTGCCAGCAGGACCCAGGGGGCGCGTGGCTACACCTTC. Its translation: CASRTQGARGYTF. This rearrangement joins TRBV6-5 to TRBJ1-2, with 8 bases fitting TRBD1. Trimming took 6 bases from V and 7 from J; bases not matched to a gene: 7. The CDR3 contains 13 residues. CDR1 MNHEY and CDR2 SVGAGI come from the germline V gene.